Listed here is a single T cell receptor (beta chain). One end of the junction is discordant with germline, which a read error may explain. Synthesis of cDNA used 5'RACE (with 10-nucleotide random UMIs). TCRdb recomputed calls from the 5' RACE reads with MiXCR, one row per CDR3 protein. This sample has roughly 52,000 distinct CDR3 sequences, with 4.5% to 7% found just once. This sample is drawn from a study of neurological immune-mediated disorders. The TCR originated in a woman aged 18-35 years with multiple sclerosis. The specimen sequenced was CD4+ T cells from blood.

The CDR3: CASNQLGTSDEQYF. The CDR3 nucleotides are TGTGCCAGCAACCAACTGGGGACTAGCGACGAGCAGTACTTC. The chain is built from TRBV3-1 and TRBJ2-7; 10 nucleotides line up with TRBD2. The germline gives CDR1 LGHDT, CDR2 YNNKEL (reference sequence). CDR3 length: 14 residues.